The clone carrying this TCR beta chain was counted ten times or more. It was RNA transcripts that yielded the amplified TCR beta CDR3 regions. First-round RT-PCR with HTBI primers amplified the TCR CDR3 region. TCRdb re-called the multiplex PCR reads with MiXCR, one entry per CDR3 protein. The data show a few hundred thousand distinct CDR3 sequences, with around 18% seen just once and about 14% held by the top ten. The sample is drawn from a study of T cells in Graves' hyperthyroidism and ophthalmopathy. Clinical symptoms, serum thyroxine and TRAb, thyroid ultrasound and orbital computed tomography together formed the diagnostic basis. Germline V gene sequence: CDR1 LNHDA, CDR2 SQIVND (reference sequence). The V segment lost 5 bases and the J segment 1 base; nucleotides outside the gene matches: 5. This CDR3 has 15 amino acids.

Sequencing was performed on blood. The genes are TRBV19 and TRBJ2-4; TRBD2 matches 7 bases. The source is a woman aged 40 to 49 with Graves' ophthalmopathy. The CDR3 sequence is CASSPSGGAKNIQYF. As DNA, the CDR3 is TGTGCCAGTAGTCCTAGCGGAGGGGCCAAAAACATTCAGTACTTC.